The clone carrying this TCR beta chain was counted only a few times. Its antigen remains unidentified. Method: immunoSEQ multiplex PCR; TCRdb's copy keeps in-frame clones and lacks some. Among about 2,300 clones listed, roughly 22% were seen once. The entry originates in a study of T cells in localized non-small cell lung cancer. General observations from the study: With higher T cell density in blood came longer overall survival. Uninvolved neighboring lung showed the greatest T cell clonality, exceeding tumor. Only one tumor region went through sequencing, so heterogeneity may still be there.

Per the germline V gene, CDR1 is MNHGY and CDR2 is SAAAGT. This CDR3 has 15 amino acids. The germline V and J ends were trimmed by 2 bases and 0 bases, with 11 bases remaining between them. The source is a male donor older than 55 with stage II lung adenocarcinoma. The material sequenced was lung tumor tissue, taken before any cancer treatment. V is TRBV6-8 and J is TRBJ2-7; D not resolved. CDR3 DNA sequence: TGTGCCAGCAGTTACAATTTTCGCGACTCCTACGAGCAGTACTTC. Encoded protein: CASSYNFRDSYEQYF.